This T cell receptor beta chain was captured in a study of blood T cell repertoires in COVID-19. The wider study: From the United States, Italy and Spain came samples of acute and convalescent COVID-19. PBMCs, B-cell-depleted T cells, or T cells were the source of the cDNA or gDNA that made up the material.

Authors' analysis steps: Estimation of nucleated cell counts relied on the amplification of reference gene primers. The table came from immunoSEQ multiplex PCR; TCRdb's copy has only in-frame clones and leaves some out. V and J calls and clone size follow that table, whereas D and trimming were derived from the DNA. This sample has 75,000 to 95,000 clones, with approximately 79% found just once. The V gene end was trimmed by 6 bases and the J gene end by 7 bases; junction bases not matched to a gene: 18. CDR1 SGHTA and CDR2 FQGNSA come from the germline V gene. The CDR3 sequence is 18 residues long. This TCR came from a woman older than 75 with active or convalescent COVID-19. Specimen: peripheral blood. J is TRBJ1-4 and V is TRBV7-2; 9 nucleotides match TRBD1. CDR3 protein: CASRGPGQGTFLGEKLFF. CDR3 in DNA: TGTGCCAGCAGGGGCCCGGGACAGGGTACCTTCCTTGGTGAAAAACTGTTTTTT.